The source of this T cell receptor (beta chain) is a study of T cells in Graves' hyperthyroidism and ophthalmopathy. Turning to the study itself: Blood was drawn when the patient was first diagnosed and still untreated.

Only a few counts were recorded for this clonotype. Its antigen is not known. The V segment lost 10 bases and the J segment 2 bases; nucleotides outside the gene matches: 10. CDR1 is MDHEN, CDR2 SYDVKM, per germline. The CDR3 totals 15 residues. General observations from the study: Blood samples included most of the expanded thyroid clonotypes exceeding 0.001. Prediction of ophthalmopathy progression came a median roughly 6.6 months pre-onset.

Lactation, pregnancy, other autoimmune disease or uncontrolled infection excluded patients. Amplified TCR beta CDR3 regions came from RNA transcripts. When the TCR CDR3 underwent first-round RT-PCR, the HTBI primer set was used. TCRdb used MiXCR to reprocess the multiplex PCR reads, holding one entry per CDR3 protein. The sample has about 610,000 distinct CDR3 sequences; roughly 15% are singletons. The sequence was collected from a woman in her forties with Graves' ophthalmopathy. The sample consisted of blood. The V and J genes are TRBV28 and TRBJ2-1, with 8 positions matching TRBD1. The CDR3, as DNA: TGTGCCACCCAGGATCAGGGGGCGGCCTACAATGAGCAGTTCTTC. It yields the protein CATQDQGAAYNEQFF.